This entry lists 8 T cell receptor beta chains sequenced from one sample in a study of blood T cell repertoires in COVID-19. Data came from immunoSEQ multiplex PCR; TCRdb stores just in-frame clones and leaves some out. Seen here are approximately 470,000 clones, around 87% observed once, and the top ten hold roughly 0.7%. Source material: PBMCs or T cells enriched from blood (not recorded which). These receptors were collected from a woman under 30 who had recovered from COVID-19.

The chain has TRBV6-1 and TRBJ1-2; D not resolved. The CDR3 loop spans 12 amino acids. V shed 2 bases and J shed 7 bases, with 8 bases lying between them. The V gene's germline CDR1 is MNHNS and CDR2 SASEGT. The CDR3 sequence is CASSESPGGYTF. The CDR3 coding sequence is TGTGCCAGCAGTGAATCCCCGGGTGGCTACACCTTC.

The chain links TRBV5-1 to TRBJ2-1; TRBD1 is a possible D gene (6 bases). CDR1 and CDR2 (germline): SGHRS, YFSETQ. The CDR3 covers 14 residues. With 4 bases removed from V and 4 bases from J, the gap between germline ends came to 12 bases. The CDR3 nucleotides are TGCGCCAGCAGCCTGATACAGGGATACAATGAGCAGTTCTTC. It specifies CASSLIQGYNEQFF.

The chain has TRBV6-1 and TRBJ2-1; 7 bases agree with TRBD1. Germline CDR1 and CDR2: MNHNS and SASEGT. The length of the CDR3 is 15 residues. Trimming at V came to 3 bases and at J to 3 bases, leaving 5 bases not matched to a gene. This CDR3 is CASSDRQGYYNEQFF. The CDR3 DNA sequence: TGTGCCAGCAGTGACCGACAGGGCTACTACAATGAGCAGTTCTTC.

The J gene is TRBJ2-1, the V gene TRBV5-1; D is unresolved. This CDR3 is built from 12 residues. Deletions cut 4 bases from V and 8 bases from J, with 10 bases between. CDR1 and CDR2 from the germline V gene are SGHRS and YFSETQ. The CDR3 loop is CASSIDTDEQFF. In DNA form, the CDR3 reads TGCGCCAGCAGCATTGATACGGATGAGCAGTTCTTC.

The chain links TRBV28 to TRBJ1-2, with D perhaps matching TRBD1 (5 bases). Germline V lookup: CDR1 MDHEN, CDR2 SYDVKM. CDR3 size: 16 residues. Trimming shortened V by 1 base and J by 5 bases, and 17 bases separated the two germline ends. Written as DNA, the CDR3 is TGTGCCAGCAGTTTATTGGCAGGGCCGACTGGGTATGGCTACACCTTC. This encodes CASSLLAGPTGYGYTF.

This rearrangement joins TRBV11-2 to TRBJ1-1; TRBD1 matches 9 bases. Germline V gives CDR1 SGHAT, CDR2 FQNNGV. This CDR3 region has 15 residues. Germline trimming cut 1 base from V and 5 bases from J; bases unmatched to any gene: 5. In DNA form, the CDR3 reads TGTGCCAGCAGCTTAGTTAGGACAGGGGTAACTGAAGCTTTCTTT. This gives the protein CASSLVRTGVTEAFF.

The gene calls are TRBV7-9 and TRBJ1-5, with 9 bases matching TRBD1. The ends lost 5 bases at V and 7 bases at J; junction bases unmatched: 9. The V gene's germline CDR1 is SEHNR and CDR2 FQNEAQ (reference sequence). The CDR3 length is 15 residues. CDR3 sequence (DNA): TGTGCCAGCAGCCCTTTCACAGGGGGCCCCCAGCCCCAGCATTTT. It codes for CASSPFTGGPQPQHF.

This chain links TRBV3-1 (or the pseudogene TRBV3-2) with TRBJ2-2; maybe TRBD1 (5 bases). This CDR3 comprises 14 residues. Germline V gene lookup returns CDR1 LGHDT and CDR2 YNNKEL (reference sequence). The V gene lost 0 bases and the J gene lost 7 bases, with 9 bases spanning the gap. Written as DNA, the CDR3 is TGTGCCAGCAGCCAAGACAGGGAAGGCGGGGAGCTGTTTTTT. As protein: CASSQDREGGELFF.